The 6 T cell receptor beta chains below come from one sample, sequenced in a study of T cell repertoires in cytomegalovirus infection. TCRdb used MiXCR to reprocess the reads, holding one entry per CDR3 protein. In the table there are tens of thousands of distinct CDR3 sequences, roughly 40% of which are singletons. These receptors are not linked to any known antigen. Sequenced material: CD8+ T cells from cultured PBMCs, taken from culture after CMV antigen stimulation. The receptors originated from a human donor in good health (CMV status not recorded). Some clones in this sample may be carry-over from other donors' samples.

The chain combines TRBV13 with TRBJ2-3; D unclear. In germline, CDR1 is PRHDT, CDR2 FYEKMQ (reference sequence). The CDR3 covers 17 residues. The V and J ends lost 5 bases and 3 bases respectively, with 21 bases between them. The CDR3 DNA reads as TGTGCCAGCAGCCTGAGGTCCGAATTGCTGAGTACAGATACGCAGTATTTT. Translating it yields CASSLRSELLSTDTQYF.

This clonotype turned up a few times. The V and J genes are TRBV28 and TRBJ2-7; unclear D gene. V was trimmed by 2 bases and J by 7 bases, leaving 6 bases between them. Germline CDR1 is MDHEN and CDR2 is SYDVKM. The length of the CDR3 is 11 residues. The CDR3 loop is CASSLVREQYF. The CDR3 DNA sequence: TGTGCCAGCAGTTTAGTCCGGGAGCAGTACTTC.

This clonotype has just a few counts. The chain couples TRBV10-3 to TRBJ2-7; D may be TRBD1 (6 bases). Deletions cut 3 bases from V and 2 bases from J, with 8 bases between. Germline CDR1 ENHRY, CDR2 SYGVKD. The CDR3 covers 13 residues. This CDR3 reads CAISDGQTYEQYF. CDR3 nucleotide sequence: TGTGCCATCAGTGACGGACAGACCTACGAGCAGTACTTC.

The genes are TRBV12-3 or TRBV12-4 and TRBJ1-3; TRBD1 might be the D (5 bases). Trimming pared 6 bases from V and 7 bases from J, leaving 19 bases between. This CDR3 region has 15 residues. The CDR3 spells CASRGETVSGNTIYF. The CDR3 region has the DNA TGTGCCAGCAGAGGGGAGACAGTTTCAGGGAACACCATATATTTT.

This clonotype turned up a few times. CDR3 nucleotide sequence: TGTGCCAGCAGTGAAATGCCGGGACAGGGCAATCAGCCCCAGCATTTT. As protein: CASSEMPGQGNQPQHF. The chain uses TRBV6-1 and TRBJ1-5; 8 nucleotides agree with TRBD1. The CDR3 loop spans 16 amino acids. The V and J ends lost 2 bases and 2 bases, in that order; junction bases with no gene match: 5. Germline CDR1 and CDR2: MNHNS and SASEGT.

This clonotype was observed at least ten times. The gene calls are TRBV12-3 or TRBV12-4 and TRBJ1-4, with D possibly TRBD1 on 5 matching bases. CDR3 length: 13 residues. Trimming removed 6 bases from V and 8 bases from J, with 13 bases in between. DNA for the CDR3: TGTGCCAGCAGCGCCACCCGGGGGGAAAAACTGTTTTTT. Protein sequence: CASSATRGEKLFF.